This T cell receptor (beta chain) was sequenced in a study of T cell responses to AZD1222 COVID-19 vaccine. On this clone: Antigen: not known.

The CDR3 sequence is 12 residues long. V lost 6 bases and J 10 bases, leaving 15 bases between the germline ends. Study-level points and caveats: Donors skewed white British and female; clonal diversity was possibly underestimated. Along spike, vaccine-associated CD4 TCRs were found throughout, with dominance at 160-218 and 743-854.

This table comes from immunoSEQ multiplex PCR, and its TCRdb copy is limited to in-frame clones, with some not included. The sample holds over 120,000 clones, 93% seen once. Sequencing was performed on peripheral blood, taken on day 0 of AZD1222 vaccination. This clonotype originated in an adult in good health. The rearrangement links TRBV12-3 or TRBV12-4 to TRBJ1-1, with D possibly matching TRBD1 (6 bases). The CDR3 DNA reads TGTGCCAGCAGACCCACGACAGGACCAGCTTTCTTT. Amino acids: CASRPTTGPAFF.